What follows are 8 T cell receptor beta chains derived from one specimen sequenced in a study of blood T cell repertoires in COVID-19. Libraries were prepared by immunoSEQ multiplex PCR; TCRdb keeps only in-frame clonotypes and omits some of them. The data hold 70,000 to 80,000 clones, with roughly 86% observed a single time. The sample consisted of peripheral blood. The receptors were gathered from a woman aged 60-70 years with acute or convalescent COVID-19.

The chain is built from TRBV5-6 and TRBJ1-6; 8 nucleotides align to TRBD1. This CDR3 contains 15 residues. CDR1 is SGHDT, CDR2 YYEEEE, per germline. V dropped 4 bases and J dropped 8; count of bases not matched to a gene: 8. The DNA for the CDR3 is TGTGCCAGCAGCCCCCTTCGGACAGGGCATTCACCCCTCCACTTT. Translation: CASSPLRTGHSPLHF.

This chain joins TRBV7-9 and TRBJ1-3; D is ambiguous. Trimming took 5 bases from V and 0 from J, leaving 11 bases between them. The CDR3 sequence is 15 residues long. Germline loops: CDR1 SEHNR, CDR2 FQNEAQ (reference sequence). The CDR3 DNA follows: TGTGCCAGCAGCCTACCTTTCGGCTCTGGAAACACCATATATTTT. Residues: CASSLPFGSGNTIYF.

This clone was seen only once. J is TRBJ1-4 and V is TRBV5-1, with D possibly matching TRBD1 (6 bases). CDR1 SGHRS and CDR2 YFSETQ come from the germline V gene. V was shortened by 2 bases and J by 4 bases, with 15 bases between the two germline ends. CDR3 length: 16 residues. The chain's CDR3 is CASSLQGAHGNEKLFF. The CDR3 nucleotides read TGCGCCAGCAGCTTACAGGGTGCCCATGGTAATGAAAAACTGTTTTTT.

The chain joins TRBV15 to TRBJ1-3; no clear D gene. Germline loops: CDR1 LNHNV, CDR2 YYDKDF (reference sequence). The CDR3 runs 15 residues. V shed 1 base and J shed 2 bases, with 9 bases lying between them. CDR3 sequence reads: CATSRGLTAGNTIYF. The CDR3 DNA sequence: TGTGCCACCAGCAGAGGACTGACTGCTGGAAACACCATATATTTT.

This clone was counted a few times. This chain joins TRBV11-2 and TRBJ1-3; D perhaps matches TRBD1 (5 bases). The CDR3 runs to 16 residues. Germline CDR1 SGHAT, CDR2 FQNNGV. The germline V and J ends were trimmed by 5 bases and 4 bases, with 18 bases remaining between them. This chain's CDR3 is CASSQVRGARGNTIYF. CDR3 in DNA: TGTGCCAGCAGCCAAGTACGCGGGGCAAGGGGAAACACCATATATTTT.

This clone has a handful of counts. The chain is built from TRBV10-3 and TRBJ1-2; 7 nucleotides agree with TRBD1. The CDR3 extends over 14 amino acids. Unmatched junction bases numbered 14, after V lost 8 bases and J lost 8 bases. In germline, CDR1 is ENHRY, CDR2 SYGVKD. The DNA for the CDR3 is TGTGCCATCTGGGCCCAAGGGGGCGCGGGAGGCTACACCTTC. Translated, it gives CAIWAQGGAGGYTF.

V gene TRBV5-1 combines with J gene TRBJ2-2; no definite D call. V lost 1 base and J lost 3, with 10 bases in between. The CDR3 sequence is 15 residues long. Germline loops: CDR1 SGHRS, CDR2 YFSETQ. CDR3 residues: CASSLRQLYTGELFF. In nucleotides, the CDR3 is TGCGCCAGCAGCTTGCGTCAGTTATACACCGGGGAGCTGTTTTTT.

The V and J genes are TRBV30 and TRBJ1-6, with D unresolved. The CDR3 has 11 amino acids. With 1 base removed from V and 13 bases from J, the gap between germline ends came to 8 bases. CDR1 is GTSNPN, CDR2 SVGIG, per germline (reference sequence). The CDR3 reads CAWSAGNPLHF. DNA for the CDR3: TGTGCCTGGAGTGCCGGGAATCCCCTCCACTTT.